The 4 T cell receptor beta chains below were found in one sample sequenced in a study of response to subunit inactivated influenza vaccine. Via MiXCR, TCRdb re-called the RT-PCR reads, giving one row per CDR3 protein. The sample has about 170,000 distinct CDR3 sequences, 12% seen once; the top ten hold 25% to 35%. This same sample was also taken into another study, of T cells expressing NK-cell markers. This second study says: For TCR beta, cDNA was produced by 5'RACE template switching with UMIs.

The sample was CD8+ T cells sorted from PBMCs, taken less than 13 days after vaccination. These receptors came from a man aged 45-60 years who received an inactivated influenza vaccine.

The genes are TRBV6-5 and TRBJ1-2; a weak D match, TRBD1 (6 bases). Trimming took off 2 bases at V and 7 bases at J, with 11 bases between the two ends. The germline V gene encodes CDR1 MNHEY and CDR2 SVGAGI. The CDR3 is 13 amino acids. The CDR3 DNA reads TGTGCCAGCAGTTACGGGGGGCTCCTTGGCTACACCTTC. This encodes CASSYGGLLGYTF.

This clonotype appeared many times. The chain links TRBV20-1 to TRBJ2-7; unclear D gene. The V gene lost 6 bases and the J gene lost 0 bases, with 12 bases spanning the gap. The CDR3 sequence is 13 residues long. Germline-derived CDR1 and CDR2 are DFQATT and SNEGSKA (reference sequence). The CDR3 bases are TGCAGTGCGCCTTCCAGCACCTCCTACGAGCAGTACTTC. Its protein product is CSAPSSTSYEQYF.

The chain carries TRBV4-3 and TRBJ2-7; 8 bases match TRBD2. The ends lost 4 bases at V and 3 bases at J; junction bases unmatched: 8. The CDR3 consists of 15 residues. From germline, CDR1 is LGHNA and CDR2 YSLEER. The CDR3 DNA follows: TGCGCCAGCAGCCCTAGCAGGACTAGCTACTACGAGCAGTACTTC. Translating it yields CASSPSRTSYYEQYF.

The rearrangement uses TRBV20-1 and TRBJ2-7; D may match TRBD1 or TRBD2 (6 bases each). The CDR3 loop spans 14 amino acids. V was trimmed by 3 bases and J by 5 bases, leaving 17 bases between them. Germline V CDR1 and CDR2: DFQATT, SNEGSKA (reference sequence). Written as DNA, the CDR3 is TGCAGTGCTAGTCCCACGGGGGCGCCCGACGAGCAGTACTTC. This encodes CSASPTGAPDEQYF.